This TCR beta chain was sequenced for a study of blood T cell repertoires in COVID-19. Study summary: T cells, B-cell-depleted T cells, or PBMCs supplied cDNA or gDNA.

Germline CDR1 reads GTSNPN; CDR2 reads SVGIG (reference sequence). This CDR3 spans 15 amino acids. With 3 bases clipped from V and 2 bases from J, the junction kept 8 bases outside the gene matches. In the source study's methods: The authors estimated nucleated cell counts from reference gene primer amplification. Some clones are missing from TCRdb's copy, which holds only in-frame ones; the method was immunoSEQ multiplex PCR. V and J calls and clone size come straight from that table; D and trimming were deduced from the DNA. The table has over 200,000 clones, around nine tenths seen once. The TCR was taken from a woman in her sixties or seventies with acute or convalescent COVID-19. This sequence joins TRBV30 and TRBJ2-7; 9 bases fit TRBD1. Sequences were obtained from peripheral blood. Here the CDR3 DNA reads TGTGCCTGGAGACATTCCGGGACAGGGCCCTACGAGCAGTACTTC. Translated, it gives CAWRHSGTGPYEQYF.